This TCR beta chain was sequenced in a study of blood T cell repertoires in COVID-19. Study-level background: The study drew acute and convalescent COVID-19 samples from the United States, Italy and Spain. The analysed material was cDNA or gDNA that came from T cells, B-cell-depleted T cells, or PBMCs.

The protocol was immunoSEQ multiplex PCR, while the TCRdb copy is restricted to in-frame clones and leaves out a portion. Here the sample spans approximately 250,000 clones, roughly 83% being singletons. Seattle patient enrollment occurred during active infection, with longitudinal follow-up thereafter. The TCR originated in a woman aged 80 or older with COVID-19, enrolled during active disease. Sequenced material: peripheral blood.

The DNA of the CDR3 is TGTGCCAGCAGTTACTCGACTTACGGGGCCTACGAGCAGTACTTC. It translates to CASSYSTYGAYEQYF. The genes are TRBV6-2 or TRBV6-3 and TRBJ2-7, with D maybe TRBD2 (5 bases). This CDR3 has 15 residues. V lost 0 bases and J 2 bases, leaving 11 bases between the germline ends. Germline lookup yields CDR1 MNHEY and CDR2 SVGEGT.